Below are 24 T cell receptor beta chains sequenced from a single sample in a study of blood T cell repertoires in COVID-19. Sequencing was performed with immunoSEQ multiplex PCR; in TCRdb, only in-frame clones are kept and a portion is missing. The sample has roughly 97,000 clones; around 87% are singletons. The sample was peripheral blood. These receptors all stem from a man in his fifties with acute or convalescent COVID-19.

As DNA, the CDR3 is TGTGCCAGCAGCCCGCCCGGGGGGGGGCAGGAGACCCAGTACTTC. Its protein is CASSPPGGGQETQYF. The gene calls are TRBV3-1 (or the pseudogene TRBV3-2) and TRBJ2-5, with 8 bases identical to TRBD2. Germline assignment: CDR1 LGHDT and CDR2 YNNKEL (reference sequence). With V trimmed by 4 bases and J by 5 bases, 9 bases remained unmatched. The CDR3 is 15 residues long.

This clone appeared once. V gene TRBV19 combines with J gene TRBJ2-1; TRBD1 matches 8 bases. V trimming: 4 bases; J trimming: 0 bases; junction bases outside the gene matches: 17. This CDR3 comprises 20 residues. The germline V gene encodes CDR1 LNHDA and CDR2 SQIVND (reference sequence). For the CDR3, the DNA is TGTGCCAGTAGTACCCGACAGGGGACACACGGGCGAAGCTCCTACAATGAGCAGTTCTTC. Translating gives CASSTRQGTHGRSSYNEQFF.

The chain carries TRBV5-1 and TRBJ2-1; the match to TRBD2 covers 7 bases. The trim removed 4 bases at V and 3 bases at J, leaving 10 bases unmatched. The CDR3 spans 16 residues. The germline gives CDR1 SGHRS, CDR2 YFSETQ. CDR3 residues: CASSRAGLMNYNEQFF. The CDR3 nucleotides are TGCGCCAGCAGCCGCGCGGGACTAATGAACTACAATGAGCAGTTCTTC.

J is TRBJ2-5 and V is TRBV5-1, with D possibly TRBD2 on 6 matching bases. The CDR3 extends over 13 amino acids. Trimming shortened V by 1 base and J by 4 bases, and 8 bases separated the two germline ends. Germline V gene sequence: CDR1 SGHRS, CDR2 YFSETQ. The CDR3 protein is CASSLTGGETQYF. The CDR3 nucleotides read TGCGCCAGCAGCTTGACCGGGGGAGAGACCCAGTACTTC.

The chain links TRBV4-1 to TRBJ2-5; D gene ambiguous. Germline CDR1 MGHRA, CDR2 YSYEKL. The CDR3 is 15 residues long. The V end lost 0 bases, the J end lost 4 bases, and 12 bases lay between the germline ends. CDR3 residues: CASSQDLLLGETQYF. For the CDR3, the DNA is TGCGCCAGCAGCCAAGATCTACTACTCGGAGAGACCCAGTACTTC.

The chain carries TRBV24-1 and TRBJ1-5; D remains ambiguous. The CDR3 totals 17 residues. Germline lookup yields CDR1 KGHDR and CDR2 SFDVKD. V was pared by 2 bases and J by 0 bases, with 13 bases between. CDR3 amino acids: CATSDSRVEYSNQPQHF. The CDR3 DNA sequence: TGTGCCACCAGTGATTCTCGGGTAGAATATAGCAATCAGCCCCAGCATTTT.

The V gene is TRBV10-3, the J gene TRBJ2-2; TRBD2 is a possible D gene (5 bases). The V gene lost 7 bases and the J gene lost 4 bases, with 10 bases spanning the gap. Per the germline V gene, CDR1 is ENHRY and CDR2 is SYGVKD. The length of the CDR3 is 13 residues. CDR3 sequence reads: CAIKEVVTGELFF. The CDR3 nucleotides read TGTGCCATCAAGGAGGTGGTCACCGGGGAGCTGTTTTTT.

CDR3 region: CASRGVGNLQETQYF. CDR3 bases: TGTGCCAGCAGGGGCGTCGGGAACCTCCAAGAGACCCAGTACTTC. The chain combines TRBV25-1 with TRBJ2-5; D possibly corresponds to TRBD2 (5 bases). Germline V gene lookup returns CDR1 MGHDK and CDR2 SYGVNS. The ends were cut back, 6 bases at V and 1 base at J, with 15 bases in the middle. This CDR3 comprises 15 residues.

The chain links TRBV10-3 to TRBJ2-7; D may be TRBD1 (7 bases). Germline CDR1 is ENHRY and CDR2 is SYGVKD. The V gene lost 2 bases and the J gene lost 7 bases, with 12 bases spanning the gap. The CDR3 extends over 13 amino acids. CDR3: CAISERGRGEQYF. For the CDR3, the DNA is TGTGCCATCAGTGAGAGGGGGCGGGGAGAGCAGTACTTC.

The genes are TRBV6-1 and TRBJ1-3; possible D gene TRBD1, 6 bases. This CDR3 has 14 residues. Germline lookup yields CDR1 MNHNS and CDR2 SASEGT. V gave up 1 base and J gave up 8 bases, with 12 bases separating them. CDR3: CASSEGRGGDTIYF. Here the CDR3 DNA reads TGTGCCAGCAGTGAAGGCAGGGGAGGGGACACCATATATTTT.

The chain joins TRBV9 to TRBJ2-7; 7 bases are a match to TRBD2. CDR3 length: 16 amino acids. The V gene end was trimmed by 1 base and the J gene end by 2 bases; junction bases not matched to a gene: 9. Germline assignment: CDR1 SGDLS and CDR2 YYNGEE. The CDR3 region has the DNA TGTGCCAGCAGCGTAACAGCTAGCGGAACCGCCTACGAGCAGTACTTC. Translation gives CASSVTASGTAYEQYF.

This clone was counted a single time. The chain joins TRBV9 to TRBJ2-1; 10 bases fit TRBD2. The CDR3 is 15 residues long. CDR1 is SGDLS, CDR2 YYNGEE, per germline. V shed 3 bases, J shed 6 bases, and the junction held 6 bases outside the gene matches. The chain's CDR3 is CASSAGTSASNEQFF. The CDR3 DNA follows: TGTGCCAGCAGCGCCGGGACTAGCGCAAGCAATGAGCAGTTCTTC.

The J gene is TRBJ2-7, the V gene TRBV4-1; 9 positions match TRBD1. Germline CDR1 MGHRA, CDR2 YSYEKL. V shed 3 bases, J shed 3 bases, and the junction held 15 bases outside the gene matches. The CDR3 is 18 residues long. This CDR3 reads CASSQAFSVRDRDYEQYF. CDR3 bases: TGCGCCAGCAGCCAGGCCTTCTCTGTCCGGGACAGGGACTACGAGCAGTACTTC.

The chain joins TRBV19 to TRBJ2-3; D possibly corresponds to TRBD2 (5 bases). From germline, CDR1 is LNHDA and CDR2 SQIVND (reference sequence). Trimming took 5 bases from V and 2 from J, leaving 14 bases between them. The CDR3 is 15 residues long. CDR3 in DNA: TGTGCCAGTAGTGTTCTAGCTCTTAACACAGATACGCAGTATTTT. As protein: CASSVLALNTDTQYF.

This clone has only one observation. The rearrangement uses TRBV24-1 and TRBJ2-1; D remains ambiguous. V lost 1 base, J lost 6 bases, and 6 bases lay in between. This CDR3 is built from 13 residues. Germline V CDR1 and CDR2: KGHDR, SFDVKD. The CDR3 bases are TGTGCCACCAGTGATTTCAAGAGCAATGAGCAGTTCTTC. Amino acid sequence: CATSDFKSNEQFF.

The chain employs TRBV4-1 and TRBJ2-5; TRBD2 matches at 13 bases. V dropped 1 base and J dropped 5; count of bases not matched to a gene: 10. The CDR3 extends over 18 amino acids. The germline V gene encodes CDR1 MGHRA and CDR2 YSYEKL. The CDR3 nucleotides read TGCGCCAGCAGCCAAGTCGTGGGACTAGCGGGACGGGGGGAGACCCAGTACTTC. This translates into CASSQVVGLAGRGETQYF.

A few counts support this clone. The V call is TRBV19, the J call TRBJ2-7, with 7 bases lining up with TRBD1. The CDR3 has 14 amino acids. V gave up 1 base and J gave up 5 bases; unmatched junction bases: 5. CDR1 and CDR2 from the germline V gene are LNHDA and SQIVND (reference sequence). CDR3 residues: CASSIVTGNNEQYF. The CDR3 nucleotides are TGTGCCAGTAGTATAGTGACAGGGAATAACGAGCAGTACTTC.

This clone has just one count. The rearrangement links TRBV28 to TRBJ2-1; 7 nucleotides match TRBD2. Per germline, CDR1 MDHEN and CDR2 SYDVKM. V trimming: 8 bases; J trimming: 7 bases; junction bases outside the gene matches: 5. This CDR3 comprises 12 residues. The CDR3 region is CASQAGENEQFF. In nucleotides, the CDR3 is TGTGCCAGCCAGGCGGGAGAGAATGAGCAGTTCTTC.

This clone was seen only a few times. V usage is TRBV11-3 and J usage is TRBJ1-5, with D perhaps TRBD1 (5 bases). Per the germline V gene, CDR1 is SGHNT and CDR2 is YENEEA. The V end was cut by 0 bases, the J end by 2 bases, with 5 bases between. The CDR3 contains 14 residues. DNA for the CDR3: TGTGCCAGCAGCTTAGACAGGGGCAATCAGCCCCAGCATTTT. This gives the protein CASSLDRGNQPQHF.

The chain recombines TRBV5-1 with TRBJ2-2, with TRBD1 matching over 8 bases. The CDR3 is made up of 14 amino acids. Trimming removed 2 bases from V and 4 bases from J; junction bases left unmatched: 1. Germline lookup yields CDR1 SGHRS and CDR2 YFSETQ. The CDR3 spells CASSFGQGTGELFF. The CDR3, as DNA: TGCGCCAGCAGCTTCGGACAGGGCACCGGGGAGCTGTTTTTT.

V and J are TRBV24-1 and TRBJ1-5; 10 bases align to TRBD1. V was pared by 3 bases and J by 5 bases, with 9 bases of the junction left unmatched. Germline CDR1 and CDR2: KGHDR and SFDVKD. CDR3 length: 17 residues. Here the CDR3 reads CATSDAGTGAWDQPQHF. The CDR3 bases are TGTGCCACCAGTGATGCCGGGACAGGGGCTTGGGATCAGCCCCAGCATTTT.

A few counts support this clone. The chain links TRBV12-5 to TRBJ2-5; tentative D call: TRBD2 (6 bases). CDR1 LGHNT and CDR2 FRNRAP come from the germline V gene. The CDR3 runs 13 residues. Trimming cost V 6 bases and J 2 bases, with 10 bases left between them. CDR3 bases: TGTGCTAGTGGGGACGGGAGTCAAGAGACCCAGTACTTC. Translating gives CASGDGSQETQYF.

The genes are TRBV11-3 and TRBJ1-4; maybe TRBD1 (6 bases). Germline V gives CDR1 SGHNT, CDR2 YENEEA. The CDR3 extends over 15 amino acids. V lost 2 bases and J 4 bases, leaving 11 bases between the germline ends. The DNA of the CDR3 is TGTGCCAGCAGCTTATGGGGGCGGGTTAATGAAAAACTGTTTTTT. Encoded protein: CASSLWGRVNEKLFF.

This chain uses TRBV30 with TRBJ1-2; no clear D gene. Germline CDR1 reads GTSNPN; CDR2 reads SVGIG (reference sequence). This CDR3 region has 11 residues. V dropped 4 bases and J dropped 7 bases, with 10 bases sitting between them. The CDR3: CAWNREGGYTF. CDR3 sequence (DNA): TGTGCCTGGAATAGGGAGGGTGGCTACACCTTC.